A selection of T cell receptor beta chains follows, all from one sample in a study of T-cell memory formation after mild COVID-19. TCRdb reanalysed the 5' RACE reads using MiXCR and keeps one entry per CDR3 protein. This sample yields 29,000 or so distinct CDR3 sequences, of which around 12% are seen a single time; 12% to 15% belongs to the top ten. The source material was PBMCs or a T cell subset sorted from them (not recorded which). These receptors were taken from an adult woman who had mild COVID-19 (a few samples of this study predate the infection). Cell type and time point are not known. CDR3s include the opening cysteine and the closing phenylalanine or tryptophan. A D gene is named only where the DNA matches it firmly. Each size is once, few, many or a size class.

>many|TRBD1|TRBV20-1|TRBJ2-7
TGCAGTGCATTGACAGGGGGCGACGAGCAGTACTTC
CSALTGGDEQYF
>many|NA|TRBV27|TRBJ2-3
TGTGCCAGCAGCCCGGCCCCCACGATGTCAGATACGCAGTATTTT
CASSPAPTMSDTQYF
>many|TRBD1|TRBV11-3|TRBJ1-2
TGTGCCAGCAGCCCTAGAGAGGCAGGGGGCCATGGCTACACCTTC
CASSPREAGGHGYTF
>few|NA|TRBV27|TRBJ2-1
TGTGCCAGCAGTTTACCCACGGGGAGTGAGCAGTTCTTC
CASSLPTGSEQFF
>many|TRBD1|TRBV7-9|TRBJ2-1
TGTGCCAGCAGCTTATGGGACAGGGTGGGCAATGAGCAGTTCTTC
CASSLWDRVGNEQFF
>many|TRBD1|TRBV29-1|TRBJ2-1
TGCAGCGTTGCGAGGGACAGGGAGGATGAGCAGTTCTTC
CSVARDREDEQFF
>many|NA|TRBV20-1|TRBJ1-3
TGCAGTGCTCGATCGGCTGGAAACACCATATATTTT
CSARSAGNTIYF
>many|NA|TRBV9|TRBJ2-2
TGTGCCAGCAGCGTAAATACCAACACCGGGGAGCTGTTTTTT
CASSVNTNTGELFF
>many|NA|TRBV5-5|TRBJ1-1
TGTGCCAGCAGCTTGGAAGGGCAGGGAGGGAACACTGAAGCTTTCTTT
CASSLEGQGGNTEAFF
>many|TRBD1|TRBV12-3/TRBV12-4|TRBJ2-5
TGTGCCAGCAGTTTATCCCGGACAGGGGATGGAGCAGAGACCCAGTACTTC
CASSLSRTGDGAETQYF
>medium-sized|TRBD2|TRBV12-3/TRBV12-4|TRBJ2-1
TGTGCCAGCACCCACCCGGGACTAAGCCATGAGCAGTTCTTC
CASTHPGLSHEQFF
>many|NA|TRBV9|TRBJ2-5
TGTGCCAGCAGCGTTAGCCCTCTAGGAGGGGAGACCCAGTACTTC
CASSVSPLGGETQYF
>many|NA|TRBV4-1|TRBJ1-1
TGCGCCAGCAGCCAAGACAGGGATAACACTGAAGCTTTCTTT
CASSQDRDNTEAFF
>once|TRBD2|TRBV7-2|TRBJ2-1
TGTGCCAGCAGCTTATTGTCGACTAGCGGGTACAATGAGCAGTTCTTC
CASSLLSTSGYNEQFF
>many|NA|TRBV18|TRBJ1-1
TGTGCCAGCTCACAGGAGCAGGGAAGGAACACTGAAGCTTTCTTT
CASSQEQGRNTEAFF
>many|TRBD2|TRBV5-1|TRBJ2-1
TGCGCCAGCAGCTACACGACTAGCGGGGGGGCTTACAATGAGCAGTTCTTC
CASSYTTSGGAYNEQFF
>many|NA|TRBV18|TRBJ2-1
TGTGCCAGCTCACCGAGTAGTCACTCCTACAATGAGCAGTTCTTC
CASSPSSHSYNEQFF
>many|TRBD2|TRBV5-4|TRBJ2-3
TGTGCCAGCAGCTTGAAGGCTAGCGGGGCGGATACGCAGTATTTT
CASSLKASGADTQYF
>many|NA|TRBV30|TRBJ1-5
TGTGCCTGGAGTGTACAGGGCAATCAGCCCCAGCATTTT
CAWSVQGNQPQHF
>many|NA|TRBV10-2|TRBJ1-3
TGCGCCAGCAGTGACTGGGGGATCCTAGGAAACACCATATATTTT
CASSDWGILGNTIYF
>many|TRBD1|TRBV9|TRBJ1-3
TGTGCCAGCAGCGTAGACGCAGGGGGTACGGGAAACACCATATATTTT
CASSVDAGGTGNTIYF
>many|NA|TRBV28|TRBJ2-4
TGTGCCAGCGGGGACATTCAGTACTTC
CASGDIQYF
>many|TRBD1|TRBV12-3/TRBV12-4|TRBJ1-2
TGTGCCAGCAGGGGGACAGGGGGCAACTATGGCTACACCTTC
CASRGTGGNYGYTF
>many|NA|TRBV4-1|TRBJ1-5
TGCGCCAGCAGCCAAGGGGCGTACATTAGGGGCCTTAGCAATCAGCCCCAGCATTTT
CASSQGAYIRGLSNQPQHF
>many|NA|TRBV20-1|TRBJ2-2
TGCAGTGCTAGAGAGGGCGGGGAGCTGTTTTTT
CSAREGGELFF
>many|TRBD1|TRBV6-2/TRBV6-3|TRBJ1-1
TGTGCCAGCAGTTCCTACTCGGGAATACAGGGGCGAAACACTGAAGCTTTCTTT
CASSSYSGIQGRNTEAFF
>many|NA|TRBV12-3/TRBV12-4|TRBJ1-3
TGTGCCAGCAGTTTTACCCTAACGACCTCTGGAAACACCATATATTTT
CASSFTLTTSGNTIYF
>many|TRBD1|TRBV19|TRBJ1-1
TGTGCCAGTAAGAGGGACAGGGTCGCGACTGAAGCTTTCTTT
CASKRDRVATEAFF
>many|NA|TRBV24-1|TRBJ2-3
TGTGCCACCAGTGATTCGAGGACAGTCACAGATACGCAGTATTTT
CATSDSRTVTDTQYF
>many|NA|TRBV7-3|TRBJ1-5
TGTGCCAGCAGCTTAATCGGCAGATATAGCAATCAGCCCCAGCATTTT
CASSLIGRYSNQPQHF
>many|NA|TRBV13|TRBJ2-2
TGTGCCAGCAGCTTCCAGTCGTGGGACGCCGGGGAGCTGTTTTTT
CASSFQSWDAGELFF